One and the same sample provided the 15 T cell receptor beta chains below, sequenced in a study of regulatory dendritic cells for organ transplantation. Profiling relied on immunoSEQ multiplex PCR, and the TCRdb table lists in-frame clones only, not all of them. The sample consists of under 12,000 clones, roughly four fifths of them appearing once. Allogeneic regulatory or mature dendritic cells were co-cultured for more than 4 days with CFSE-labeled sorted T cells at 1:10. These receptors' antigens are unknown. Sequenced material: memory CD4+ T cells from blood cultured with regulatory dendritic cells. Subset in this sample: CD45RO+ memory T cells. These receptors were obtained from a human donor in good health.

The chain links TRBV9 to TRBJ2-7; 9 bases map to TRBD1. In germline, CDR1 is SGDLS, CDR2 YYNGEE. This CDR3 is built from 15 residues. V was pared by 4 bases and J by 1 base, with 6 bases of the junction left unmatched. This chain's CDR3 is CASSPQGQGSYEQYF. DNA for the CDR3: TGTGCCAGCAGCCCCCAGGGACAGGGTTCCTACGAGCAGTACTTC.

This chain connects TRBV6-5 to TRBJ2-7, with D possibly matching TRBD2 (6 bases). Trimming pared 4 bases from V and 2 bases from J, leaving 9 bases between. The CDR3 is 13 amino acids. Per germline, CDR1 MNHEY and CDR2 SVGAGI. This chain's CDR3 is CASSSEGTYEQYF. DNA for the CDR3: TGTGCCAGCAGTTCGGAGGGGACCTACGAGCAGTACTTC.

This clone appeared a single time. CDR3 in amino acids: CASSYRKSNTEAFF. The CDR3 DNA reads TGTGCCAGCTCATACAGGAAATCAAACACTGAAGCTTTCTTT. The genes are TRBV18 and TRBJ1-1, with a tentative D call TRBD1 (5 bases). Germline lookup yields CDR1 KGHSH and CDR2 LQKENI. Trimming stripped 5 bases from V and 2 bases from J, with 12 bases between. The CDR3 has 14 amino acids.

This rearrangement joins TRBV4-2 to TRBJ2-4; D is undetermined. V dropped 0 bases and J dropped 2 bases, with 8 bases sitting between them. Germline V lookup: CDR1 LGHNA, CDR2 YNFKEQ. The CDR3 spans 15 residues. The CDR3 nucleotides read TGTGCCAGCAGCCAAGACCGGGTTCCCAAAAACATTCAGTACTTC. Translated: CASSQDRVPKNIQYF.

The rearrangement links TRBV5-1 to TRBJ2-7, with 8 nucleotides matching TRBD1. The ends lost 1 base at V and 0 bases at J; junction bases unmatched: 3. The CDR3 has 15 residues. Germline values: CDR1 SGHRS, CDR2 YFSETQ. The CDR3 nucleotides read TGCGCCAGCAGCTTGTGGACAGGGAGCTCCTACGAGCAGTACTTC. It yields the protein CASSLWTGSSYEQYF.

The chain is built from TRBV7-9 and TRBJ2-7; tentative D call: TRBD2 (5 bases). CDR1 is SEHNR and CDR2 is FQNEAQ in the germline V gene (reference sequence). The CDR3 has 13 residues. The V end lost 2 bases, the J end lost 7 bases, and 12 bases lay between the germline ends. The CDR3: CASSLMASGEQYF. The DNA of the CDR3 is TGTGCCAGCAGCTTAATGGCCAGCGGAGAGCAGTACTTC.

The chain recombines TRBV7-8 with TRBJ2-7; 7 bases align to TRBD2. This CDR3 is 14 amino acids long. V was pared by 5 bases and J by 2 bases, with 6 bases of the junction left unmatched. Per germline, CDR1 SGHVS and CDR2 FQNEAQ. The CDR3 sequence is CASSEGLAAYEQYF. In DNA, the CDR3 is TGTGCCAGCAGCGAGGGGCTAGCGGCCTACGAGCAGTACTTC.

This chain links TRBV7-2 with TRBJ1-1, with D maybe TRBD1 (5 bases). Germline values: CDR1 SGHTA, CDR2 FQGNSA. Trimming cost V 3 bases and J 5 bases, with 13 bases left between them. CDR3 length: 14 residues. The CDR3: CASSFDRLRTEAFF. CDR3 sequence (DNA): TGTGCCAGCAGCTTCGACAGACTTCGGACTGAAGCTTTCTTT. The whole variable domain, remainder taken from reference TRBV7-2 and TRBJ1-1, is GAGVSQSPSNKVTEKGKDVELRCDPISGHTALYWYRQSLGQGLEFLIYFQGNSAPDKSGLPSDRFSAERTGGSVSTLTIQRTQQEDSAVYLCASSFDRLRTEAFFGQGTRLTVV.

The J gene is TRBJ1-2, the V gene TRBV5-1; 12 bases match TRBD1. Germline V gene lookup returns CDR1 SGHRS and CDR2 YFSETQ. The V and J ends lost 2 bases and 2 bases, in that order; junction bases with no gene match: 10. CDR3 length: 18 residues. The CDR3 loop reads CASSLSPGTGGGNYGYTF. For the CDR3, the DNA is TGCGCCAGCAGCTTATCTCCCGGGACAGGGGGCGGGAACTATGGCTACACCTTC.

The chain combines TRBV7-9 with TRBJ1-2; D not certain. V lost 2 bases to trimming and J lost 4 bases, with 17 bases between them. Germline CDR1 SEHNR, CDR2 FQNEAQ (reference sequence). The CDR3 is 16 amino acids. In nucleotides, the CDR3 is TGTGCCAGCAGCTTAAATAGAAACGACAACTCCTATGGCTACACCTTC. It specifies CASSLNRNDNSYGYTF.

This chain uses TRBV5-1 with TRBJ1-5; tentative D call: TRBD1 (6 bases). Trimming took off 4 bases at V and 7 bases at J, with 18 bases between the two ends. Germline V gene data show CDR1 as SGHRS and CDR2 as YFSETQ. This CDR3 spans 15 amino acids. Here the CDR3 DNA reads TGCGCCAGCAGCGCTGCACCAGGGGAAGGACAGCCCCAGCATTTT. Translation: CASSAAPGEGQPQHF.

V usage is TRBV5-8 and J usage is TRBJ1-5; D might be TRBD1 (5 bases). Germline V lookup: CDR1 SGHTS, CDR2 YDEGEE. V lost 0 bases, J lost 2 bases, and 9 bases lay in between. The CDR3 has 15 amino acids. CDR3 DNA: TGTGCCAGCAGCTTGGGAGTAGGGGGCAATCAGCCCCAGCATTTT. It translates to CASSLGVGGNQPQHF.

The rearrangement links TRBV15 to TRBJ2-4; a weak D match, TRBD2 (6 bases). V was trimmed by 0 bases and J by 0 bases, leaving 12 bases between them. Per germline, CDR1 LNHNV and CDR2 YYDKDF (reference sequence). This CDR3 comprises 17 residues. CDR3 sequence reads: CATSRDGLALAKNIQYF. The CDR3 DNA is TGTGCCACCAGCAGAGATGGGCTAGCGCTAGCCAAAAACATTCAGTACTTC.

This chain connects TRBV19 to TRBJ2-3, with D maybe TRBD2 (5 bases). This CDR3 is built from 14 residues. Germline CDR1 and CDR2: LNHDA and SQIVND (reference sequence). Trimming shortened V by 4 bases and J by 0 bases, and 8 bases separated the two germline ends. In DNA form, the CDR3 reads TGTGCCAGTAGTACGAGGACTAGCACAGATACGCAGTATTTT. Translation: CASSTRTSTDTQYF.

In its sample, this clone is medium-sized. The rearrangement joins TRBV2 to TRBJ1-2; possibly TRBD1 for D (6 bases). V lost 4 bases to trimming and J lost 6 bases, with 9 bases between them. This CDR3 has 12 amino acids. Germline V gene data show CDR1 as SNHLY and CDR2 as FYNNEI. CDR3 loop: CASSVQGNGYTF. As DNA, the CDR3 is TGTGCCAGCAGTGTCCAGGGGAATGGCTACACCTTC.